A single TCR beta chain is shown here with its context. No antigen is known for it. These data originate in a study of cytomegalovirus exposure and HLA in healthy donors. Study-wide findings and caveats: Later analysis showed most CMV-associated TCR beta chains appearing HLA-restricted. One variant, a missense change in DCLRE1C, was linked in a later analysis to TCR beta V- and J-gene trimming.

A multiplex PCR was run with 60 Vbeta primers and 13 Jbeta primers. The repertoire was sequenced with immunoSEQ multiplex PCR; TCRdb's copy has only in-frame clones and lacks some. The sample has about 180,000 clones, roughly 87% seen once; the top ten hold about 1.5%. CDR1 GTSNPN and CDR2 SVGIG come from the germline V gene (reference sequence). The V segment lost 5 bases and the J segment 1 base; nucleotides outside the gene matches: 7. This CDR3 is built from 15 residues. Unrecorded immune exposure was likely among donors, who were nominally healthy when sampled. This sequence was found in a middle-aged man in good health and CMV-seronegative. The chain is built from TRBV30 and TRBJ2-7, with 11 positions matching TRBD2. Specimen: PBMCs. Here the CDR3 DNA reads TGTGCCTGGGCCCCCGGGACTAGCGGTTCCTACGAGCAGTACTTC. Amino acids: CAWAPGTSGSYEQYF.